This T cell receptor beta chain comes out of a study of T cells in Graves' hyperthyroidism and ophthalmopathy. Regarding the study as a whole: The blood repertoire included most of the expanded thyroid clonotypes above 0.001.

Patients with ophthalmopathy all had a Clinical Activity Score of at least 3, a NOSPECS grade of at least 4 and duration under 3 months. The TCR beta CDR3 regions underwent amplification using RNA transcripts as the source. HTBI primers drove first-round RT-PCR of the TCR CDR3. TCRdb independently ran MiXCR on the multiplex PCR reads; one entry per CDR3 protein. The sample yields approximately 530,000 distinct CDR3 sequences, 15% to 20% seen once. V was pared by 0 bases and J by 0 bases, with 6 bases between. Germline assignment: CDR1 MNHEY and CDR2 SMNVEV (reference sequence). The CDR3 has 15 amino acids. This clonotype was detected ten times or more. Antigen unknown.

The gene calls are TRBV27 and TRBJ1-5; D unclear. The material sequenced was blood. The clonotype was recovered from a man aged 40-49 years with Graves' ophthalmopathy. The CDR3 here is CASSLSMASNQPQHF. The CDR3 nucleotides read TGTGCCAGCAGTTTATCGATGGCTAGCAATCAGCCCCAGCATTTT.